The rows below give T cell receptor beta chains drawn from one sample of a study of T-cell reconstitution after alpha-beta-depleted transplantation in children. A single record per CDR3 protein comes from TCRdb applying MiXCR to the PCR reads. Of approximately 500,000 distinct CDR3 sequences in the sample, about a quarter were seen once. The sample was PBMCs, taken before TCRalphabeta/CD19-depleted stem cell transplant. The origin of the receptors is a boy younger than two with Wiskott-Aldrich syndrome, due to receive a stem cell transplant. Both conserved end residues are part of each CDR3.

v_call	j_call	cdr3_aa
TRBV7-9	TRBJ2-4	CASSLDRNIQYF
TRBV7-2	TRBJ2-5	CASSQVGGETQYF
TRBV6-5	TRBJ2-7	CASSYGRDTSYEQYF
TRBV5-1	TRBJ2-4	CASSLPSFDNIQYF
TRBV28	TRBJ2-7	CSTIGLAGDEQYF
TRBV7-9	TRBJ2-1	CASSPGQGSYNEQFF
TRBV27	TRBJ2-1	CASSFLAMDEQFF
TRBV20-1	TRBJ2-3	CSVEVSSTDTQYF
TRBV5-1	TRBJ2-7	CASRQGRDSTYEQYF
TRBV5-1	TRBJ2-2	CASSFRRAGELFF
TRBV5-1	TRBJ1-1	CASSHGAGNTEAFF
TRBV5-1	TRBJ2-2	CASSLALGLLADGELFF
TRBV10-3	TRBJ2-2	CAITGTSGNTGELFF